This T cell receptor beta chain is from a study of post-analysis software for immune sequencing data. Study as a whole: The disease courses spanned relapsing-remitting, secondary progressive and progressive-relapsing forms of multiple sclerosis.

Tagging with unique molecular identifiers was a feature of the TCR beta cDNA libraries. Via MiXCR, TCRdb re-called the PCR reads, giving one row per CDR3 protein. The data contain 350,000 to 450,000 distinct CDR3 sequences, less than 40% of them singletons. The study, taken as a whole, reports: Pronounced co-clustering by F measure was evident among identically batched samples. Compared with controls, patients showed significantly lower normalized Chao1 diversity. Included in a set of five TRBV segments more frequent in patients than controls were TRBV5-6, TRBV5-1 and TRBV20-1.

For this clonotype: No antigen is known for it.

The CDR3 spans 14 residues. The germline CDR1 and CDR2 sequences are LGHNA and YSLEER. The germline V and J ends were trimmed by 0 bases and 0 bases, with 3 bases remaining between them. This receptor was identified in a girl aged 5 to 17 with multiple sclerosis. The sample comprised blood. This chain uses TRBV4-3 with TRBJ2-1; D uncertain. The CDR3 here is CASSQESSYNEQFF. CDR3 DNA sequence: TGCGCCAGCAGCCAAGAGAGCTCCTACAATGAGCAGTTCTTC.